The 10 T cell receptor beta chains below all came from one sample that was sequenced in a study of blood T cell repertoires in COVID-19. Using immunoSEQ multiplex PCR, the repertoire was profiled, and TCRdb retains in-frame clones only, with some absent. The table lists 300,000 to 400,000 clones, approximately 86% of them singletons. The sequencing sample was made of PBMCs or T cells enriched from blood (not recorded which). The source of these receptors is a woman between 40 and 55 years old with acute COVID-19.

The rearrangement links TRBV9 to TRBJ1-3; 9 positions match TRBD1. Germline-derived CDR1 and CDR2 are SGDLS and YYNGEE. With V trimmed by 2 bases and J by 8 bases, 8 bases remained unmatched. This CDR3 is built from 15 residues. In DNA, the CDR3 is TGTGCCAGCAGCGTTGGACAGGGGAGCGGTGACACCATATATTTT. Protein: CASSVGQGSGDTIYF.

The chain couples TRBV27 to TRBJ1-5, with D possibly being TRBD1 (6 bases). Germline V gene lookup returns CDR1 MNHEY and CDR2 SMNVEV (reference sequence). V was clipped by 1 base and J by 1 base, with 20 bases between them. This CDR3 region has 19 residues. CDR3 loop: CASSLWGARGAASNQPQHF. CDR3 coding DNA: TGTGCCAGCAGTTTATGGGGCGCTCGGGGGGCTGCCAGCAATCAGCCCCAGCATTTT.

This chain links TRBV24-1 with TRBJ2-2; tentatively, D is TRBD2 (6 bases). The CDR3 is 16 residues long. Per germline, CDR1 KGHDR and CDR2 SFDVKD. Trimming removed 6 bases from V and 5 bases from J, with 18 bases in between. This CDR3 reads CATSRTQGGGTGELFF. In DNA, the CDR3 is TGTGCCACCAGTAGGACTCAGGGAGGTGGAACCGGGGAGCTGTTTTTT.

V is TRBV6-2 or TRBV6-3 and J is TRBJ2-2; TRBD2 is a possible D gene (6 bases). V lost 3 bases to trimming and J lost 8 bases, with 16 bases between them. The germline V gene encodes CDR1 MNHEY and CDR2 SVGEGT. The CDR3 totals 15 residues. The CDR3 DNA reads TGTGCCAGCAGTTATCTCTACGGGGGATCAGGGGAGCTGTTTTTT. Its translation: CASSYLYGGSGELFF.

In its sample, this clone was seen once. The chain joins TRBV29-1 to TRBJ1-3; D not certain. The V gene's germline CDR1 is SQVTM and CDR2 ANQGSEA. V lost 3 bases to trimming and J lost 1 base, with 7 bases between them. The CDR3 consists of 13 residues. The CDR3 sequence is CSVDGSSGNTIYF. CDR3 bases: TGCAGCGTTGATGGGAGTTCTGGAAACACCATATATTTT.

The CDR3 DNA reads TGCGCCAGCAGCCAAGATCCAGAGACTAGCGGCTACAATGAGCAGTTCTTC. Its translation is CASSQDPETSGYNEQFF. The chain combines TRBV4-3 with TRBJ2-1; 9 bases line up with TRBD2. The junction had 6 bases not matched to a gene; V was cut back by 0 bases and J by 3 bases. There are 17 residues in the CDR3. Per germline, CDR1 LGHNA and CDR2 YSLEER.

V is TRBV14 and J is TRBJ1-1; D unresolved. Germline V lookup: CDR1 SGHDN, CDR2 FVKESK. The CDR3 sequence is 14 residues long. V dropped 4 bases and J dropped 4 bases, with 13 bases sitting between them. This CDR3 reads CASSPDAVFTEAFF. For the CDR3, the DNA is TGTGCCAGCAGCCCCGATGCAGTATTCACTGAAGCTTTCTTT.

This chain joins TRBV5-5 and TRBJ1-1; TRBD1 aligns across 9 bases. CDR1 is SGHKS and CDR2 is YYEKEE in the germline V gene (reference sequence). The CDR3 contains 14 residues. The trim removed 3 bases at V and 7 bases at J, leaving 7 bases unmatched. The CDR3 sequence: CASSWGQGYYEAFF. The CDR3 DNA is TGTGCCAGCAGCTGGGGACAGGGTTATTATGAAGCTTTCTTT.

The V and J genes are TRBV2 and TRBJ2-1, with 7 bases lining up with TRBD2. The trim removed 7 bases at V and 2 bases at J, leaving 14 bases unmatched. Germline V CDR1 and CDR2: SNHLY, FYNNEI. This CDR3 comprises 17 residues. CDR3 loop: CASTRVAGEVPYNEQFF. The CDR3 DNA is TGTGCCAGCACTCGGGTGGCGGGGGAAGTCCCCTACAATGAGCAGTTCTTC.

V is TRBV19 and J is TRBJ2-2; 8 nucleotides match TRBD1. The CDR3 is made up of 15 amino acids. Trimming at V came to 6 bases and at J to 1 base, leaving 4 bases not matched to a gene. In germline, CDR1 is LNHDA, CDR2 SQIVND (reference sequence). The CDR3 DNA follows: TGTGCCAGTAGACGCGACAGGGGGAACACCGGGGAGCTGTTTTTT. It specifies CASRRDRGNTGELFF.